The 6 T cell receptor beta chains reported below all come from one sample, sequenced in a study of Ad26.COV2.S vaccination and SARS-CoV-2 variants. The treatment here: over 15 received Ad26.COV2.S at low or high dose, single or two shots; several received placebo; per-sample allocation not given. Following the first vaccine or placebo injection, samples were taken on day 63. This table comes from immunoSEQ multiplex PCR, and its TCRdb copy is limited to in-frame clones, with some not included. The table lists about half a million clones, 80% to 90% of them singletons, with more than 1.5% in the top ten. The sample here was peripheral blood, taken in a trial of Ad26.COV2.S vaccine versus placebo. The receptors were gathered from a person between 18 and 59 years old who received the Ad26.COV2.S COVID-19 vaccine or a placebo.

V is TRBV5-1 and J is TRBJ2-2; no firm D call. This CDR3 region has 16 residues. V was trimmed by 0 bases and J by 2 bases, leaving 11 bases between them. CDR1 is SGHRS, CDR2 YFSETQ, per germline. CDR3 nucleotides: TGCGCCAGCAGCTTGGGGCAGATTTCTAACACCGGGGAGCTGTTTTTT. Translation gives CASSLGQISNTGELFF.

J is TRBJ1-1 and V is TRBV5-4; no reliable D call. With 6 bases removed from V and 7 bases from J, the gap between germline ends came to 19 bases. Germline assignment: CDR1 SGHNT and CDR2 YYREEE (reference sequence). The CDR3 runs 14 residues. DNA for the CDR3: TGTGCCAGCAACGATAGAATAGGAACGAGTGAAGCTTTCTTT. Translation gives CASNDRIGTSEAFF.

Here the CDR3 DNA reads TGTGCCACCAGCAGAGGCGCCGGGGCATCCTACGAGCAGTACTTC. It translates to CATSRGAGASYEQYF. J is TRBJ2-7 and V is TRBV15; D might be TRBD1 or TRBD2, each matching 5 bases. Looked up from germline, CDR1 is LNHNV and CDR2 is YYDKDF (reference sequence). This CDR3 has 15 amino acids. V lost 1 base and J lost 1, with 11 bases in between.

V and J are TRBV4-2 and TRBJ1-2, with D uncertain. The CDR3 is made up of 16 amino acids. Trimming pared 4 bases from V and 0 bases from J, leaving 15 bases between. CDR1 and CDR2 from the germline V gene are LGHNA and YNFKEQ. CDR3 sequence: CASSPPGSLTNYGYTF. The CDR3 nucleotides are TGTGCCAGCAGCCCCCCGGGGTCACTTACTAACTATGGCTACACCTTC.

The chain uses TRBV29-1 and TRBJ2-1; 7 bases map to TRBD2. With V trimmed by 5 bases and J by 4 bases, 5 bases remained unmatched. CDR3 length: 13 amino acids. Germline V gene sequence: CDR1 SQVTM, CDR2 ANQGSEA. The CDR3 DNA is TGCAGCGTTAGGCTAGCGGCTTACAATGAGCAGTTCTTC. Translating it yields CSVRLAAYNEQFF.

A single count supports this clone. The chain employs TRBV2 and TRBJ2-1, with D uncertain. This CDR3 region has 13 residues. V lost 5 bases and J lost 3, with 8 bases in between. The germline CDR1 and CDR2 sequences are SNHLY and FYNNEI. CDR3 coding DNA: TGTGCCAGCAGTTACGACAACTACAATGAGCAGTTCTTC. Residues: CASSYDNYNEQFF.